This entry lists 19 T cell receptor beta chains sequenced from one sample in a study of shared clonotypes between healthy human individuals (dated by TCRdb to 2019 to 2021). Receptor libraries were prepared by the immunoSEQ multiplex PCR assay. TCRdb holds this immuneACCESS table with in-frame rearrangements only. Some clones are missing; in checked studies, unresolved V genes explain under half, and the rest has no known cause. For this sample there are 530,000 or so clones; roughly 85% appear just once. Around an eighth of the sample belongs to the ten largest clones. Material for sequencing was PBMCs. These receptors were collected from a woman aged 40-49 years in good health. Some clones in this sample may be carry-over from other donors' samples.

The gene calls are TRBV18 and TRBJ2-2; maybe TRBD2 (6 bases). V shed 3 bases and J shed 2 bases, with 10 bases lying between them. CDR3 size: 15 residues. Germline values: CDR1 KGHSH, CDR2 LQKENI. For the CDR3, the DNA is TGTGCCAGCTCACCCGGTAGCGGCAACACCGGGGAGCTGTTTTTT. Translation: CASSPGSGNTGELFF.

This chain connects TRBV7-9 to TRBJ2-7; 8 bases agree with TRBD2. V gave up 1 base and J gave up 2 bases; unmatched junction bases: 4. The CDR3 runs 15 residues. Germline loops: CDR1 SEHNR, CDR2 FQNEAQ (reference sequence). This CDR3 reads CASSLVGLVPYEQYF. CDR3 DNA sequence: TGTGCCAGCAGCTTAGTGGGACTAGTGCCCTACGAGCAGTACTTC.

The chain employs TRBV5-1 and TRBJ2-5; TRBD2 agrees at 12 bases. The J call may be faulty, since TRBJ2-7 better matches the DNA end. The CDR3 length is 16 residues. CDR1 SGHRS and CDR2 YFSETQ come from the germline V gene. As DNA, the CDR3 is TGCGCCAGCAGCTTGGATCTAGCGGGAGGGCCCTACGAGCAGTACTTC. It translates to CASSLDLAGGPYEQYF.

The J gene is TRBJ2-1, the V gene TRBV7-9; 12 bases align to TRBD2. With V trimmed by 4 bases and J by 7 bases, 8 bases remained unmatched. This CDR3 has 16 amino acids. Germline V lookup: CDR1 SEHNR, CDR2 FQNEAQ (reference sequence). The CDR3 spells CASSWGRLAGANEQFF. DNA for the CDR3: TGTGCCAGCAGCTGGGGCCGACTAGCGGGAGCGAATGAGCAGTTCTTC.

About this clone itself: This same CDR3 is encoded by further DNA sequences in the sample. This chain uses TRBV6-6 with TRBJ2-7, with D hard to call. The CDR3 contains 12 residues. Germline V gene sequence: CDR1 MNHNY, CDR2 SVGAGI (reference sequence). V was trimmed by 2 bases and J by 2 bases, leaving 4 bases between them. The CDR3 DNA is TGTGCCAGCAGTTACAGGCCCTACGAGCAGTACTTC. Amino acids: CASSYRPYEQYF.

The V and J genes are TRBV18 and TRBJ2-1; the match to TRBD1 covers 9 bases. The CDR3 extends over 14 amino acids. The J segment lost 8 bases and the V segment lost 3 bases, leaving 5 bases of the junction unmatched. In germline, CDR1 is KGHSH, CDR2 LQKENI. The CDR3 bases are TGTGCCAGCTCACCCCGGACAGGGGAGGATGAGCAGTTCTTC. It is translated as CASSPRTGEDEQFF.

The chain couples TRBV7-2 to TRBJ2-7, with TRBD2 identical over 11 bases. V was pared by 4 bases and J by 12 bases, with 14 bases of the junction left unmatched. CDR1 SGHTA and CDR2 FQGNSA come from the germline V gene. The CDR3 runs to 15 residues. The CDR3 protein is CASSSDLAGGTLGYF. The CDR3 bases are TGTGCCAGCAGCTCTGACCTAGCGGGGGGAACGTTGGGGTACTTC.

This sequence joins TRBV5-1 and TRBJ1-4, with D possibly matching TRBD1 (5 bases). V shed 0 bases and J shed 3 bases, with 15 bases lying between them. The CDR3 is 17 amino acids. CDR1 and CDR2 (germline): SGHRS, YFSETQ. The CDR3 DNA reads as TGCGCCAGCAGCTTGGTGCCACAGGCCGCCTCTAATGAAAAACTGTTTTTT. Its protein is CASSLVPQAASNEKLFF.

The CDR3 nucleotides are TGTGCCAGCAGTGACCTTGGGGCAGGGGGGACTGAAGCTTTCTTT. It yields the protein CASSDLGAGGTEAFF. The chain couples TRBV25-1 to TRBJ1-1, with 7 bases identical to TRBD1. Trimming at V came to 3 bases and at J to 5 bases, leaving 9 bases not matched to a gene. CDR1 is MGHDK, CDR2 SYGVNS, per germline. This CDR3 is built from 15 residues.

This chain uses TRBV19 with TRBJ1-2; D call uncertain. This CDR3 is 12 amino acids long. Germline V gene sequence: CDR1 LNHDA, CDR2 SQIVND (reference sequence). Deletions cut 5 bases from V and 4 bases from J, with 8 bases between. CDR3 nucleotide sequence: TGTGCCAGTAGTTGGGAGGGCTATGGCTACACCTTC. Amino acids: CASSWEGYGYTF.

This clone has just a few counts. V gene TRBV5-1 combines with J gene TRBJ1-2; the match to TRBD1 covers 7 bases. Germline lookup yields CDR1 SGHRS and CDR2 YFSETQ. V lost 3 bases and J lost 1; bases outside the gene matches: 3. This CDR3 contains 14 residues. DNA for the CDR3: TGCGCCAGCAGCTCGACAGGGCTTAACTATGGCTACACCTTC. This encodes CASSSTGLNYGYTF.

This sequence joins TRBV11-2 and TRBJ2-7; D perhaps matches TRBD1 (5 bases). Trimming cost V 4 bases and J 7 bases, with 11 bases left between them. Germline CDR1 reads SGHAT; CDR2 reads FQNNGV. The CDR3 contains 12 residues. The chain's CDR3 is CASSSPKGEQYF. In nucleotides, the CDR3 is TGTGCCAGCAGCTCGCCGAAGGGGGAGCAGTACTTC.

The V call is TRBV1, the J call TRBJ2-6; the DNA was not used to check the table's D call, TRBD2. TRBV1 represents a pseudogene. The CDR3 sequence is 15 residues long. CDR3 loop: CTSSLSGGGANVLTF. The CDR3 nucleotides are TGCACCAGCAGCCTATCAGGAGGAGGGGCCAACGTCCTGACTTTC.

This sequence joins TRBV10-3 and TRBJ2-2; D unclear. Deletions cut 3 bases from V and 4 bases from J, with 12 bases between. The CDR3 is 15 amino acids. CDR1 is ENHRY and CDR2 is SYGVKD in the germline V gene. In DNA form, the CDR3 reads TGTGCCATCAGTGATTCGAGTAGATCCACCGGGGAGCTGTTTTTT. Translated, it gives CAISDSSRSTGELFF.

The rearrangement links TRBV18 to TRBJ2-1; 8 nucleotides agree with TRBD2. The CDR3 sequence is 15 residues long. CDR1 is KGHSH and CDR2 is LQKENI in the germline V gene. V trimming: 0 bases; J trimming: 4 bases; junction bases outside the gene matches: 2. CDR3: CASSPPAGGYNEQFF. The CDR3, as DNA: TGTGCCAGCTCACCACCCGCGGGAGGATACAATGAGCAGTTCTTC.

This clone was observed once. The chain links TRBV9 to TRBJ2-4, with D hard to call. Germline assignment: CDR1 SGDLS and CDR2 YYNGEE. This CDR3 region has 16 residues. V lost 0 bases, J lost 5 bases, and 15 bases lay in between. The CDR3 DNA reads TGTGCCAGCAGCGTAGGCCCATTTCCGGGCGAAAACATTCAGTACTTC. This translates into CASSVGPFPGENIQYF. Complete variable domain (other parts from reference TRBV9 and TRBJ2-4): DSGVTQTPKHLITATGQRVTLRCSPRSGDLSVYWYQQSLDQGLQFLIQYYNGEERAKGNILERFSAQQFPDLHSELNLSSLELGDSALYFCASSVGPFPGENIQYFGAGTRLSVL.

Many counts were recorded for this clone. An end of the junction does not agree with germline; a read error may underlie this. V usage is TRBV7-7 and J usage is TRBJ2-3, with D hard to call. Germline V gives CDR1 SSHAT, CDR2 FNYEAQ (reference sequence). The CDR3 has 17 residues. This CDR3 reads CASSPRWVAKAADTQYF. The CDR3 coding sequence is TGTGCTAGCAGCCCCCGATGGGTAGCCAAGGCCGCAGATACGCAGTATTTT.

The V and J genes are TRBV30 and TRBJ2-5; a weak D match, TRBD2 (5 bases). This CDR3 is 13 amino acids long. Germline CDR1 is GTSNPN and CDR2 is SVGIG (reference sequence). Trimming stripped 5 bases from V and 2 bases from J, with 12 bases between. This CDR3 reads CAWSPRGQETQYF. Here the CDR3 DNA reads TGTGCCTGGTCCCCCCGGGGTCAAGAGACCCAGTACTTC.

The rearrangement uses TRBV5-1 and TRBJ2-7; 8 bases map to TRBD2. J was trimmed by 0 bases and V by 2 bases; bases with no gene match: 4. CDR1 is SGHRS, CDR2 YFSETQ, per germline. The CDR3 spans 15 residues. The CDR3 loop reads CASSLLSGSSYEQYF. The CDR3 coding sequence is TGCGCCAGCAGCTTACTGAGCGGGAGCTCCTACGAGCAGTACTTC. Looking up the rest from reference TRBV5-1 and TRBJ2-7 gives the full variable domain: KAGVTQTPRYLIKTRGQQVTLSCSPISGHRSVSWYQQTPGQGLQFLFEYFSETQRNKGNFPGRFSGRQFSNSRSEMNVSTLELGDSALYLCASSLLSGSSYEQYFGPGTRLTVT.